This entry describes one T cell receptor (beta chain). The antigen remains unidentified. One end of the junction does not line up with germline, which may come from a read error. The CDR3 extends over 17 amino acids. CDR1 is SGHVS, CDR2 FNYEAQ, per germline. These data originate in a study of CD8 T cells in ankylosing spondylitis. Researchers built TCR beta libraries using quantitative 5'-RACE with molecular barcodes. TCRdb reprocessed the 5' RACE reads with MiXCR, giving one entry per CDR3 protein. The sample shows about 140,000 distinct CDR3 sequences, around 7.9% of them seen only once. Whole-study results and caveats: A CD8+ phenotype characterized the disease-linked clones, which were relatively rare in peripheral blood. Matched ankylosing spondylitis synovial fluid reportedly showed significant enrichment of disease-linked clones.

V usage is TRBV7-6 and J usage is TRBJ2-5, with D possibly being TRBD1 (5 bases). The TCR was taken from a female donor with ankylosing spondylitis or in good health (not recorded which). The sample comprised blood, either unsorted or a sorted T cell fraction (not recorded which). CDR3 in DNA: TGTGCCAGCAACTTAGGGGCAGTAAAAGGTCCCGGGGAGACCCAGTACTTC. Its translation: CASNLGAVKGPGETQYF.